Detailed here is one T cell receptor beta chain. Antigen: not known. One end of the junction fails to match germline, which may point to a read error. This sample is drawn from a study of CD8 T cells in ankylosing spondylitis. Points from the study as a whole: Existing reports had already noted some motif variants in reactive arthritis synovial fluid and blood.

TCRdb used MiXCR to reprocess the 5' RACE reads, holding one entry per CDR3 protein. The sample holds around 35,000 distinct CDR3 sequences; roughly 13% are singletons and the top ten take 25% to 35%. This CDR3 has 17 amino acids. Germline V gene data show CDR1 as MNHEY and CDR2 as SVGAGI. The sequenced sample consisted of synovial fluid, either unsorted or a sorted T cell fraction (not recorded which). The chain combines TRBV6-5 with TRBJ2-1; tentatively, D is TRBD1 (6 bases). The receptor comes from a male donor with ankylosing spondylitis. The CDR3, as DNA: TGTGCCAGCAGTTACATCGCCGGACAGCCCTCCTACAATGACCAGTTCTTC. Protein: CASSYIAGQPSYNDQFF.